Listed here are 12 T cell receptor beta chains from one sample, sequenced in a study of naive and memory T cell subsets. An equimolar mix of two oligonucleotides served as the beta constant-region primer for TRBC1 and TRBC2. TCRdb itself ran the UMI-ligation and nested PCR reads through MiXCR, one entry per CDR3 protein. This sample has some 83,000 distinct CDR3 sequences, with roughly 13% found just once. Sequencing was done on a sample of central memory CD4+ T cells from blood. The receptors stem from a human donor in good health.

This clonotype was found many times. The chain combines TRBV5-1 with TRBJ2-3; D gene uncertain. The CDR3 runs to 13 residues. V was pared by 4 bases and J by 2 bases, with 8 bases between. Germline-derived CDR1 and CDR2 are SGHRS and YFSETQ. The CDR3 sequence: CASSTQNTDTQYF. As DNA, the CDR3 is TGCGCCAGCAGCACACAAAACACAGATACGCAGTATTTT.

There are many counts of this clonotype. The V and J genes are TRBV20-1 and TRBJ2-3; 12 bases fit TRBD2. This CDR3 has 17 residues. The germline CDR1 and CDR2 sequences are DFQATT and SNEGSKA (reference sequence). J was trimmed by 3 bases and V by 2 bases; bases with no gene match: 9. CDR3 DNA: TGCAGTGCTAGATTCGGACTAGCGGGATTTTTAACAGATACGCAGTATTTT. As protein: CSARFGLAGFLTDTQYF.

The CDR3 bases are TGTGCCAGCAGTTACGAGGCTGGACGGATGAACACTGAAGCTTTCTTT. Encoded protein: CASSYEAGRMNTEAFF. This sequence joins TRBV6-6 and TRBJ1-1; no firm D call. The CDR3 runs 16 residues. V was clipped by 2 bases and J by 0 bases, with 13 bases between them. The germline V gene encodes CDR1 MNHNY and CDR2 SVGAGI (reference sequence).

Many counts were recorded for this clonotype. The chain joins TRBV11-3 to TRBJ2-7; no definite D call. The CDR3 totals 13 residues. Germline CDR1 SGHNT, CDR2 YENEEA. V was clipped by 0 bases and J by 5 bases, with 8 bases between them. Here the CDR3 reads CASSLEGYDEQYF. CDR3 bases: TGTGCCAGCAGCTTAGAGGGGTACGACGAGCAGTACTTC. The full variable domain, completed using reference TRBV11-3 and TRBJ2-7, is EAGVVQSPRYKIIEKKQPVAFWCNPISGHNTLYWYLQNLGQGPELLIRYENEEAVDDSQLPKDRFSAERLKGVDSTLKIQPAELGDSAVYLCASSLEGYDEQYFGPGTRLTVT.

In its sample, this clonotype was seen a few times. The rearrangement links TRBV3-1 to TRBJ2-3; no clear D. Germline V gives CDR1 LGHDT, CDR2 YNNKEL (reference sequence). The CDR3 sequence is 12 residues long. V was clipped by 0 bases and J by 8 bases, with 6 bases between them. DNA for the CDR3: TGTGCCAGCAGCCAAGATGTTCGTACGCAGTATTTT. It encodes CASSQDVRTQYF.

About this clonotype: This may be a read error: a much more frequent sequence differs by one nucleotide. V usage is TRBV29-1 and J usage is TRBJ2-5; either TRBD1 or TRBD2 may fit D (6 bases each). Germline CDR1 reads SQVTM; CDR2 reads ANQGSEA. The V end was cut by 4 bases, the J end by 2 bases, with 14 bases between. The CDR3 loop spans 14 amino acids. DNA for the CDR3: TGCAGCGTTGGACTAGGACAGCGACAAGAGACCCAGTACTTC. Translation gives CSVGLGQRQETQYF.

V usage is TRBV27 and J usage is TRBJ2-3, with 9 bases fitting TRBD2. J gave up 4 bases and V 4 bases, and 12 bases lay outside the gene matches. The CDR3 totals 17 residues. Germline loops: CDR1 MNHEY, CDR2 SMNVEV (reference sequence). In nucleotides, the CDR3 is TGTGCCAGCAGTTCCCCGCACGGCGGCGGGAGGGCAGATACGCAGTATTTT. Amino acids: CASSSPHGGGRADTQYF.

The chain is built from TRBV2 and TRBJ2-1, with 11 bases matching TRBD2. Germline V gene lookup returns CDR1 SNHLY and CDR2 FYNNEI. The CDR3 spans 16 residues. Trimming took 2 bases from V and 8 from J; bases not matched to a gene: 8. CDR3 nucleotide sequence: TGTGCCAGCAGTGAAACGGAACTAGCGGGAGCATATGAGCAGTTCTTC. Translation: CASSETELAGAYEQFF. The variable domain in full, with the rest retrieved from reference TRBV2 and TRBJ2-1, is EPEVTQTPSHQVTQMGQEVILRCVPISNHLYFYWYRQILGQKVEFLVSFYNNEISEKSEIFDDQFSVERPDGSNFTLKIRSTKLEDSAMYFCASSETELAGAYEQFFGPGTRLTVL.

In its sample, this clonotype was seen many times. V usage is TRBV7-9 and J usage is TRBJ2-3; D is perhaps TRBD2 (6 bases). V was trimmed by 5 bases and J by 4 bases, leaving 25 bases between them. CDR3 length equals 18 residues. The germline gives CDR1 SEHNR, CDR2 FQNEAQ (reference sequence). CDR3 sequence reads: CASSLKFPGELHADTQYF. In nucleotides, the CDR3 is TGTGCCAGCAGCCTTAAATTTCCGGGGGAGCTACATGCAGATACGCAGTATTTT.

The sample holds many counts of this clonotype. The chain recombines TRBV12-3 or TRBV12-4 with TRBJ1-1; D gene ambiguous. The CDR3 is 12 amino acids. The V end lost 3 bases, the J end lost 3 bases, and 5 bases lay between the germline ends. As DNA, the CDR3 is TGTGCCAGCAGTTTGGAAGACACTGAAGCTTTCTTT. Encoded protein: CASSLEDTEAFF.

The chain has TRBV7-9 and TRBJ1-3; 7 nucleotides match TRBD1. Germline V CDR1 and CDR2: SEHNR, FQNEAQ (reference sequence). This CDR3 comprises 15 residues. With 5 bases clipped from V and 0 bases from J, the junction kept 4 bases outside the gene matches. DNA of the CDR3: TGTGCCAGCAGCCCGACAGGGATCTCTGGAAACACCATATATTTT. Its protein product is CASSPTGISGNTIYF. The full variable domain, with the rest looked up from reference TRBV7-9 and TRBJ1-3, is DTGVSQNPRHKITKRGQNVTFRCDPISEHNRLYWYRQTLGQGPEFLTYFQNEAQLEKSRLLSDRFSAERPKGSFSTLEIQRTEQGDSAMYLCASSPTGISGNTIYFGEGSWLTVV.

This clonotype was seen repeatedly, ten times or more. The gene calls are TRBV11-2 and TRBJ2-1; D may be TRBD2 (6 bases). With 4 bases removed from V and 4 bases from J, the gap between germline ends came to 17 bases. Germline V gene data show CDR1 as SGHAT and CDR2 as FQNNGV. CDR3 length: 16 residues. The CDR3 nucleotides are TGTGCCAGCAGCTCCCTCCGGGGGACTTCTTACAATGAGCAGTTCTTC. Translating gives CASSSLRGTSYNEQFF.